This TCR beta chain came from a study of blood T cell repertoires in COVID-19. Background on the study: The origin of the acute and convalescent COVID-19 samples was the United States, Italy and Spain. From T cells, B-cell-depleted T cells, or PBMCs came the material, which was cDNA or gDNA.

The authors' processing: Amplified reference gene primers provided the basis for estimating nucleated cell counts. Generated by immunoSEQ multiplex PCR, the TCRdb table keeps only in-frame clones and is missing some. That table gives V, J and clone size, and the DNA gave D and trimming. This table holds 75,000 or so clones, roughly 90% found once. Trimming took off 0 bases at V and 5 bases at J, with 13 bases between the two ends. From germline, CDR1 is LGHDT and CDR2 YNNKEL (reference sequence). This CDR3 spans 15 amino acids. The clonotype was recovered from a man aged 45-65 years with acute or convalescent COVID-19. Sample: peripheral blood. The rearrangement joins TRBV3-1 (or the pseudogene TRBV3-2) to TRBJ1-2; D uncertain. In DNA, the CDR3 is TGTGCCAGCAGCCAAGAAAACGGAAGAGGGTATGGCTACACCTTC. It translates to CASSQENGRGYGYTF.